This T cell receptor (beta chain) was recorded in a study of CD8+CD57+ T cells in acquired aplastic anemia. Study context: DNA from sorted CD4+ and CD8+ cells averaged roughly 3.4 ug. General study points: A significant difference in CD8+ Simpson's diversity between patients and controls was not found. Patients and controls turned out to have approximately 29 CD8+ CDR3 sequences in common.

This clonotype appeared a few times. Its antigen is unknown. The CDR3 totals 14 residues. With 6 bases removed from V and 4 bases from J, the gap between germline ends came to 18 bases. Germline values: CDR1 SQVTM, CDR2 ANQGSEA. Genomic DNA acted as the template from which TCR beta VDJ combination and CDR3 sequence profiling were carried out. TCRdb redid the calling of the reads with MiXCR, one entry per CDR3 protein. The sample holds a few hundred thousand distinct CDR3 sequences, approximately 60% seen once. Flow cytometry had shown expanded CD8+CD57+ cells in the patients chosen for sequencing. The patients, all of them, had severe acquired aplastic anemia.

The clonotype was recovered from a human donor with aplastic anemia. The sample taken for sequencing was sorted CD4+, CD8+, or CD8+CD57+ T cells (not recorded which) from PBMCs. The chain is built from TRBV29-1 and TRBJ1-2; a possible D gene is TRBD1 (6 bases). The CDR3 loop reads CSVDLQGTPYGYTF. CDR3 DNA sequence: TGCAGCGTAGACTTACAGGGAACACCCTATGGCTACACCTTC.